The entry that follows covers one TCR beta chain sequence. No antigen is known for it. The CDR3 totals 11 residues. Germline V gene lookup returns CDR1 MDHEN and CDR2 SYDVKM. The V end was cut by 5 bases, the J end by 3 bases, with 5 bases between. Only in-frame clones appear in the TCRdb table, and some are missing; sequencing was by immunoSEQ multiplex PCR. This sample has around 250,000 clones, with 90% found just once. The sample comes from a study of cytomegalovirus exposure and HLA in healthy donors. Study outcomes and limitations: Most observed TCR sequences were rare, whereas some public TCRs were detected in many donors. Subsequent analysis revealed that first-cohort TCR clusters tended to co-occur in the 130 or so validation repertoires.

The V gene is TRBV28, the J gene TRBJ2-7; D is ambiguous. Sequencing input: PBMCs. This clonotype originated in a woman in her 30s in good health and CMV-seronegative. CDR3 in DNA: TGTGCCAGCAGTCAGGTCTACGAGCAGTACTTC. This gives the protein CASSQVYEQYF.